These 17 T cell receptor beta chains were all obtained from the same sample, sequenced in a study of blood T cell repertoires in COVID-19. Sequenced by immunoSEQ multiplex PCR; TCRdb stores in-frame clones only, minus some. The sample lists hundreds of thousands of clones, around 88% occurring once. Material: peripheral blood. All receptors come from a man older than 75 with acute or convalescent COVID-19.

The chain is built from TRBV5-4 and TRBJ1-6; D remains unclear. From germline, CDR1 is SGHNT and CDR2 YYREEE (reference sequence). The V gene lost 7 bases and the J gene lost 7 bases, with 12 bases spanning the gap. The CDR3 length is 13 residues. This CDR3 reads CASRVQPNSPLHF. CDR3 coding DNA: TGTGCCAGCCGCGTTCAACCGAATTCACCCCTCCACTTT. Drawing the rest from reference TRBV5-4 and TRBJ1-6, the complete variable domain is ETGVTQSPTHLIKTRGQQVTLRCSSQSGHNTVSWYQQALGQGPQFIFQYYREEENGRGNFPPRFSGLQFPNYSSELNVNALELDDSALYLCASRVQPNSPLHFGNGTRLTVT.

This rearrangement joins TRBV5-5 to TRBJ1-6; 9 positions match TRBD1. This CDR3 has 15 amino acids. Germline CDR1 is SGHKS and CDR2 is YYEKEE (reference sequence). Trimming cost V 4 bases and J 5 bases; bases outside gene matches: 4. The CDR3 sequence: CASSLRTGDNSPLHF. The CDR3 nucleotides are TGTGCCAGCAGCCTTCGGACAGGGGATAATTCACCCCTCCACTTT.

The rearrangement links TRBV24-1 to TRBJ2-2; a possible D gene is TRBD1 (6 bases). The CDR3 extends over 16 amino acids. Trimming shortened V by 4 bases and J by 0 bases, and 11 bases separated the two germline ends. Per germline, CDR1 KGHDR and CDR2 SFDVKD. The CDR3 bases are TGTGCCACCAGTGACCCGGGACACGCGAACACCGGGGAGCTGTTTTTT. Protein product: CATSDPGHANTGELFF.

The chain has TRBV4-3 and TRBJ2-1; D might be TRBD2 (6 bases). CDR3 size: 14 residues. V was clipped by 7 bases and J by 7 bases, with 17 bases between them. Germline CDR1 LGHNA, CDR2 YSLEER. CDR3 amino acids: CASTSGRGTNEQFF. For the CDR3, the DNA is TGCGCCAGCACCTCCGGGCGGGGTACAAATGAGCAGTTCTTC.

This clone was observed once. V is TRBV12-5 and J is TRBJ1-2; 7 positions match TRBD1. V trimming: 9 bases; J trimming: 2 bases; junction bases outside the gene matches: 6. CDR3 length: 13 amino acids. Germline loops: CDR1 LGHNT, CDR2 FRNRAP. The CDR3 DNA is TGTGCTAGCCACCCACAGGGGAACTATGGCTACACCTTC. This gives the protein CASHPQGNYGYTF.

This chain connects TRBV5-6 to TRBJ1-1, with TRBD1 matching over 7 bases. This CDR3 has 16 amino acids. CDR1 SGHDT and CDR2 YYEEEE come from the germline V gene. V lost 4 bases to trimming and J lost 2 bases; unmatched junction nucleotides: 11. CDR3 nucleotide sequence: TGTGCCAGCAGCCGTTGGGACAGACCCCGTAACACTGAAGCTTTCTTT. Amino acids: CASSRWDRPRNTEAFF.

The chain combines TRBV12-3 or TRBV12-4 with TRBJ2-2; D may be TRBD1 (6 bases). This CDR3 has 11 amino acids. The DNA for the CDR3 is TGTGCTACCGCAGGGGCCGGGGAGCTGTTTTTT. This sequence encodes CATAGAGELFF.

The chain joins TRBV22-1 to TRBJ2-7; TRBD1, the D gene given by the table, was not confirmed from the DNA. TRBV22-1 is marked as a pseudogene. CDR3 length: 9 residues. CDR3 region: CPGSARQCF. The CDR3 DNA is TGTCCTGGGAGCGCTCGACAGTGCTTC.

This chain joins TRBV2 and TRBJ2-1, with TRBD1 matching 7 bases. Trimming cost V 6 bases and J 12 bases; bases outside gene matches: 8. The CDR3 has 12 residues. Looked up from germline, CDR1 is SNHLY and CDR2 is FYNNEI. The CDR3 region is CASRKQGFGQFF. The CDR3 nucleotides read TGTGCCAGCAGGAAACAGGGGTTCGGGCAGTTCTTC.

V and J are TRBV6-4 and TRBJ1-3; TRBD1 agrees at 7 bases. The CDR3 is 16 amino acids. Per germline, CDR1 MRHNA and CDR2 SNTAGT. V shed 5 bases and J 0 bases; nucleotides not matched to a gene: 7. The CDR3 nucleotides read TGTGCCAGCAGTATCCGGGACAGAGTCTCTGGAAACACCATATATTTT. Translation: CASSIRDRVSGNTIYF.

This sequence joins TRBV19 and TRBJ1-1, with 8 positions matching TRBD1. Germline CDR1 LNHDA, CDR2 SQIVND (reference sequence). V gave up 5 bases and J gave up 7 bases; unmatched junction bases: 12. This CDR3 comprises 15 residues. The CDR3 protein is CASSGSVRGRSEAFF. CDR3 in DNA: TGTGCCAGTAGTGGCTCAGTCAGGGGGCGAAGTGAAGCTTTCTTT.

The chain is built from TRBV18 and TRBJ2-1; TRBD2 matches at 8 bases. The germline V gene has CDR1 KGHSH and CDR2 LQKENI. Trimming cost V 3 bases and J 4 bases; bases outside gene matches: 8. The CDR3 is made up of 16 amino acids. The CDR3 loop is CASSPRGGVIYNEQFF. The CDR3 DNA reads as TGTGCCAGCTCACCCCGGGGGGGGGTCATATACAATGAGCAGTTCTTC.

In DNA, the CDR3 is TGCAGCGTGATTAGCGGGGGGGCTACCGGGGAGCTGTTTTTT. Its translation: CSVISGGATGELFF. The chain recombines TRBV29-1 with TRBJ2-2, with TRBD2 identical over 11 bases. The CDR3 covers 14 residues. The germline V gene encodes CDR1 SQVTM and CDR2 ANQGSEA. V was clipped by 6 bases and J by 5 bases; unmatched bases: 5.

This chain connects TRBV6-2 or TRBV6-3 to TRBJ1-6, with 11 bases that match TRBD1. V gave up 6 bases and J gave up 9 bases; unmatched junction bases: 4. This CDR3 has 14 amino acids. The V gene's germline CDR1 is MNHEY and CDR2 SVGEGT. As DNA, the CDR3 is TGTGCCAGCAGCCAGGGACAGGGGGTTTCACCCCTCCACTTT. It codes for CASSQGQGVSPLHF.

This chain uses TRBV24-1 with TRBJ2-5; 7 bases map to TRBD1. Germline V gene data show CDR1 as KGHDR and CDR2 as SFDVKD. The trim removed 7 bases at V and 3 bases at J, leaving 4 bases unmatched. The CDR3 is 13 residues long. As DNA, the CDR3 is TGTGCCACCAGGAGACAGGGAGAAGAGACCCAGTACTTC. Protein product: CATRRQGEETQYF.

The V call is TRBV29-1, the J call TRBJ2-5; the match to TRBD2 covers 10 bases. The V segment lost 7 bases and the J segment 5 bases; nucleotides outside the gene matches: 7. Germline V lookup: CDR1 SQVTM, CDR2 ANQGSEA. The CDR3 length is 13 residues. CDR3 nucleotide sequence: TGCAGCGCCGGACTAGCGGAAAGGGAGACCCAGTACTTC. It codes for CSAGLAERETQYF.

CDR3 in DNA: TGTGCCAGCCGGGATGGAGGGGAGAGTCCCGAGCAGTACTTC. Translation gives CASRDGGESPEQYF. This chain connects TRBV6-6 to TRBJ2-7, with D possibly being TRBD2 (6 bases). With 8 bases removed from V and 6 bases from J, the gap between germline ends came to 20 bases. The CDR3 length is 14 residues. Germline-derived CDR1 and CDR2 are MNHNY and SVGAGI (reference sequence).